Detailed here is one TCR beta chain. This specimen comes from a study of blood T cell repertoires in COVID-19. There are 17 residues in the CDR3. Germline loops: CDR1 SEHNR, CDR2 FQNEAQ (reference sequence). J lost 8 bases, V lost 7 bases, and 17 bases had no gene match. Assay used: immunoSEQ multiplex PCR; TCRdb lists only in-frame clones, some missing. The sample comprises roughly 200,000 clones, 86% of which are singletons, and 3% to 3.5% rests with the top ten. The sequence was obtained from a woman aged 45 to 65 in a cohort exposed to, infected with or recovered from COVID-19 (not recorded which). The V call is TRBV7-9, the J call TRBJ1-6; 7 bases line up with TRBD1. The sample was PBMCs or T cells enriched from blood (not recorded which). In DNA, the CDR3 is TGTGCCAGCAACATCCAGGACCGGGGGGGGACAGATTCACCCCTCCACTTT. As protein: CASNIQDRGGTDSPLHF.